This TCR beta chain was retrieved from a study of blood T cell repertoires in COVID-19. The overall study: The study drew acute and convalescent COVID-19 samples from the United States, Italy and Spain. From T cells, B-cell-depleted T cells, or PBMCs came the material, which was cDNA or gDNA.

Original analysis: The assay estimated nucleated cells by amplifying reference gene primers. Assay used: immunoSEQ multiplex PCR; TCRdb lists only in-frame clones, some missing. The D gene and trimming were derived from the DNA, and the V and J assignments and clone size from that table. This table holds 150,000 to 200,000 clones, around 84% found once. This CDR3 spans 13 amino acids. The source is a woman aged 80 or older with acute or convalescent COVID-19. The source material was peripheral blood. The gene calls are TRBV21-1 and TRBJ1-2. TRBV21-1 is reported as a pseudogene. The CDR3 spells CATSQVTNYGYTF. For the CDR3, the DNA is TGTGCCACAAGCCAAGTTACTAACTATGGCTACACCTTC.